The source of this T cell receptor (beta chain) is a study of blood T cell repertoires in COVID-19 (dated by TCRdb to the early 2020s). Regarding the complete study: Samples from collaborators originated in the United States, Italy and Spain and spanned both the acute and convalescent phases of COVID-19. The repertoires were made available in a free public database intended to serve as a resource for research on the immune response to SARS-CoV-2. The prospective study material was composed of cDNA or gDNA derived from T cells, B-cell-depleted T cells, or PBMCs. Where available, HLA class I and class II types were obtained from metadata supplied by the sample provider rather than from assay-based typing. Samples came from the ongoing ImmuneRACE study (first 160 participants) plus 1,254 subjects from 6 global collaborators. Subjects who had been exposed to COVID-19, were actively infected with it, or had recovered from it provided the deeply sampled blood TCRbeta repertoires that made up the dataset. The sample metadata nearly always contained a de-identified subject ID, COVID-19 status, age in years and sex. The investigation overall reported the following: Clinical and demographic metadata were provided uncurated, with the amount varying by source and participant.

Worth noting for this clone: The antigen it recognizes is unknown. Base qualities are not at hand, and no much larger clone is one base apart.

CDR1 SGHDN and CDR2 FVKESK are derived from the germline V gene. The CDR3 sequence holds 14 residues, the cysteine and phenylalanine included. The retained sequence is limited to the CDR3, 42 bases, with the frame set at the first base. The V end loses 4 bases and the J end loses 0 bases, and a stretch of 7 bases separates them. Participants in the prospective study were enrolled through a virtual design, were aged roughly 18 to 95 years, and lived in under 25 United States geographic areas. Cohort assignment in the prospective study relied on participant-reported clinical history from a screening survey and a study questionnaire. For ImmuneRACE Cohort 3, a participant was defined as recovered based on two consecutive negative NP/OP PCR tests, clearance by a healthcare professional, or resolution of symptoms. In the prospective study, whole blood, serum and a nasopharyngeal or oropharyngeal swab were collected from each participant by mobile phlebotomists. Additional blood draws and questionnaires over an approximately 2-month period could optionally be provided by prospective study participants. Blood samples from the prospective study were shipped frozen or at room temperature prior to DNA extraction.

The immunoSEQ Assay, a bias-controlled multiplex PCR, was used to amplify TCRbeta CDR3 regions from genomic DNA. As for the authors' bioinformatics: Nucleated cell counts per sample were estimated from amplification of reference gene primers within the assay. To quantify the absolute abundance of each unique TCRbeta CDR3 rearrangement, sequence reads were collapsed and filtered. Productive Simpson clonality was computed per sample as the square root of Simpson's diversity index over productive rearrangements. Drawn from immuneACCESS, this table holds only the in-frame rearrangements with V and J called that TCRdb kept. Clones are partly lost; checked studies trace under half to an unresolved V gene and leave the rest unexplained. That table furnishes V, J and clone size, whereas the DNA furnished D and trimming. Here the sample has a few hundred thousand clones; less than 90% occur a single time. The ten largest clonotypes hold 2.5% to 3% of the sample.

The sample taken for sequencing was PBMCs or T cells enriched from blood (not recorded which). The source of this sequence is a woman in her twenties or thirties who had recovered from COVID-19. This chain is built from TRBV14 and TRBJ2-1, with the D gene call left open. The DNA is as follows: TGTGCCAGCAGCCTGCCTAGCTCCTACAATGAGCAGTTCTTC. This gives the protein CASSLPSSYNEQFF.